The 16 T cell receptor beta chains in this list originate from one sample, sequenced in a study of blood T cell repertoires in COVID-19 (dated by TCRdb to 2018 to 2020). Libraries were made using the immunoSEQ multiplex PCR assay. The immuneACCESS repertoire file appears here via TCRdb, limited to in-frame rearrangements. These files lack a portion of the clones; in checked studies, under half of the deficit traces to unresolved V genes, and the cause of the others is not known. The sample yields a few hundred thousand clones; 80% to 85% were counted once. The ten largest clones add up to 15% to 19% of the sample. Input material: peripheral blood. The receptors were sampled from a person aged 65 to 85 with COVID-19, enrolled during active disease.

The V call is TRBV11-2, the J call TRBJ1-2; 8 bases map to TRBD1. The CDR3 runs 13 residues. V lost 6 bases, J lost 8 bases, and 8 bases stayed unmatched. CDR1 and CDR2 from the germline V gene are SGHAT and FQNNGV. The CDR3 nucleotides are TGTGCCAGCAGGCTTCAGGGGGCAGGGGGCTACACCTTC. This encodes CASRLQGAGGYTF. The full variable domain, its missing parts supplied by reference TRBV11-2 and TRBJ1-2, is EAGVAQSPRYKIIEKRQSVAFWCNPISGHATLYWYQQILGQGPKLLIQFQNNGVVDDSQLPKDRFSAERLKGVDSTLKIQPAKLEDSAVYLCASRLQGAGGYTFGSGTRLTVV.

This clone was seen a single time. The V and J genes are TRBV5-5 and TRBJ2-7; TRBD1 aligns across 9 bases. Germline trimming cut 2 bases from V and 1 base from J; bases unmatched to any gene: 7. Germline V gives CDR1 SGHKS, CDR2 YYEKEE (reference sequence). The CDR3 contains 16 residues. The CDR3 loop reads CASSFLDGTGSYEQYF. The CDR3 DNA is TGTGCCAGCAGCTTTCTGGACGGGACAGGGTCCTACGAGCAGTACTTC.

The gene calls are TRBV4-3 and TRBJ1-4; D perhaps matches TRBD1 (6 bases). The CDR3 is 16 residues long. Germline V lookup: CDR1 LGHNA, CDR2 YSLEER. Deletions cut 4 bases from V and 2 bases from J, with 14 bases between. The CDR3, as DNA: TGCGCCAGCAGCCGCACAGGGATTGTGACTAATGAAAAACTGTTTTTT. This sequence encodes CASSRTGIVTNEKLFF.

This clone was seen only a few times. Other DNA sequences of this sample code for an identical CDR3. V is TRBV6-4 and J is TRBJ1-5; TRBD1 might be the D (6 bases). Germline CDR1 and CDR2: MRHNA and SNTAGT. The CDR3 covers 14 residues. Trimming stripped 5 bases from V and 8 bases from J, with 16 bases between. This CDR3 is CASSPSGEGKPQHF. CDR3 bases: TGTGCCAGCAGTCCCTCAGGGGAAGGAAAGCCCCAGCATTTT.

The chain recombines TRBV7-2 with TRBJ2-2; TRBD2 matches 9 bases. Germline CDR1 is SGHTA and CDR2 is FQGNSA. This CDR3 region has 12 residues. V trimming: 11 bases; J trimming: 6 bases; junction bases outside the gene matches: 4. Here the CDR3 DNA reads TGTGCCGGCGGGGGGGCCGCCGGGGAGCTGTTTTTT. Encoded protein: CAGGGAAGELFF.

Remarks on this clone: This sample also contains other DNA sequences that code for the same CDR3. The chain employs TRBV6-5 and TRBJ2-7; tentatively, D is TRBD2 (6 bases). Trimming stripped 0 bases from V and 3 bases from J, with 9 bases between. In germline, CDR1 is MNHEY, CDR2 SVGAGI. The length of the CDR3 is 14 residues. The CDR3 here is CASSYSLGGYEQYF. The CDR3 DNA is TGTGCCAGCAGTTACTCTTTGGGAGGCTACGAGCAGTACTTC.

This chain connects TRBV3-1 (or the pseudogene TRBV3-2) to TRBJ2-7; 13 positions match TRBD2. CDR3 length equals 17 residues. Germline V gene sequence: CDR1 LGHDT, CDR2 YNNKEL (reference sequence). Unmatched junction bases numbered 7, after V lost 4 bases and J lost 1 base. The CDR3 protein is CASSREGLAGSSYEQYF. CDR3 DNA sequence: TGTGCCAGCAGCCGAGAGGGACTAGCGGGATCATCCTACGAGCAGTACTTC.

The chain carries TRBV27 and TRBJ2-2, with D perhaps TRBD2 (7 bases). Germline V lookup: CDR1 MNHEY, CDR2 SMNVEV (reference sequence). The CDR3 totals 15 residues. The V gene lost 5 bases and the J gene lost 6 bases, with 16 bases spanning the gap. The CDR3 bases are TGTGCCAGCAGTCCCCCCGCGGGGGCGGCCGGGGAGCTGTTTTTT. As protein: CASSPPAGAAGELFF.

V usage is TRBV7-3 and J usage is TRBJ1-6, with 10 bases fitting TRBD1. The V gene end was trimmed by 5 bases and the J gene end by 7 bases; junction bases not matched to a gene: 2. Germline V gene sequence: CDR1 SGHTA, CDR2 FQGTGA. The CDR3 covers 14 residues. CDR3 DNA sequence: TGTGCCAGCAGCCGGGACAGGGGAAATTCACCCCTCCACTTT. This encodes CASSRDRGNSPLHF.

This clone was recorded once. V gene TRBV5-1 combines with J gene TRBJ2-3; weak D call: TRBD2 (6 bases). The germline V gene has CDR1 SGHRS and CDR2 YFSETQ. CDR3 length: 15 amino acids. Trimming stripped 2 bases from V and 1 base from J, with 11 bases between. CDR3 loop: CASSFGAGGTDTQYF. The CDR3 DNA is TGCGCCAGCAGCTTTGGAGCGGGCGGCACAGATACGCAGTATTTT.

The chain links TRBV27 to TRBJ2-7; TRBD2 matches 11 bases. Germline V CDR1 and CDR2: MNHEY, SMNVEV (reference sequence). V was pared by 6 bases and J by 0 bases, with 16 bases of the junction left unmatched. This CDR3 region has 19 residues. In DNA form, the CDR3 reads TGTGCCAGCAGACTTAAGACCCCAGGGACTAGCGGAAACTCCTACGAGCAGTACTTC. Its translation is CASRLKTPGTSGNSYEQYF.

The chain employs TRBV5-1 and TRBJ2-6; D is perhaps TRBD2 (5 bases). Trimming stripped 4 bases from V and 0 bases from J, with 11 bases between. Germline-derived CDR1 and CDR2 are SGHRS and YFSETQ. The CDR3 loop spans 16 amino acids. CDR3 protein: CASSSGRGSGANVLTF. Written as DNA, the CDR3 is TGCGCCAGCAGCAGCGGACGGGGCTCTGGGGCCAACGTCCTGACTTTC. Supplemented by reference TRBV5-1 and TRBJ2-6, the full variable domain reads KAGVTQTPRYLIKTRGQQVTLSCSPISGHRSVSWYQQTPGQGLQFLFEYFSETQRNKGNFPGRFSGRQFSNSRSEMNVSTLELGDSALYLCASSSGRGSGANVLTFGAGSRLTVL.

The chain couples TRBV7-9 to TRBJ1-3; 7 bases are shared with TRBD1. The CDR3 is made up of 16 amino acids. V lost 3 bases to trimming and J lost 1 base; unmatched junction nucleotides: 6. Germline V gives CDR1 SEHNR, CDR2 FQNEAQ (reference sequence). The CDR3 sequence is CASSFATGMSGNTIYF. The CDR3 bases are TGTGCCAGCAGCTTCGCGACAGGGATGTCTGGAAACACCATATATTTT.

This clone has just one count. The genes are TRBV25-1 and TRBJ2-1; D is possibly TRBD2 (6 bases). CDR1 is MGHDK and CDR2 is SYGVNS in the germline V gene. Trimming shortened V by 6 bases and J by 15 bases, and 24 bases separated the two germline ends. This CDR3 contains 14 residues. CDR3 protein: CASRDQEERARVFF. The CDR3 bases are TGTGCCAGCAGGGATCAGGAGGAGCGGGCCCGAGTGTTCTTC. The entire variable domain, with the rest obtained from reference TRBV25-1 and TRBJ2-1, is as follows: EADIYQTPRYLVIGTGKKITLECSQTMGHDKMYWYQQDPGMELHLIHYSYGVNSTEKGDLSSESTVSRIRTEHFPLTLESARPSHTSQYLCASRDQEERARVFFGPGTRLTVL.

The gene calls are TRBV4-3 and TRBJ1-5; a weak D match, TRBD1 (5 bases). The germline V gene encodes CDR1 LGHNA and CDR2 YSLEER. V was cut by 0 bases and J by 6 bases, with 12 bases left in between. The CDR3 has 15 amino acids. The CDR3 nucleotides are TGCGCCAGCAGCCAAGATACCGGGGGAAGTCAGCCCCAGCATTTT. Translated: CASSQDTGGSQPQHF.

The chain couples TRBV28 to TRBJ2-7; D might be TRBD1 (6 bases). This CDR3 comprises 14 residues. CDR1 and CDR2 (germline): MDHEN, SYDVKM. V was trimmed by 7 bases and J by 2 bases, leaving 15 bases between them. The CDR3 nucleotides are TGTGCCAGCATTGGACAGTCGATTACCTACGAGCAGTACTTC. It is translated as CASIGQSITYEQYF.